A single sample gave rise to the 4 T cell receptor beta chains below, sequenced in a study of metastatic and nonmetastatic thyroid tumors. TCRdb reprocessed the PCR reads via MiXCR. The repertoire has under 30,000 clones, approximately 15% of them found once; the top ten carry approximately 14%. None of the patients had undergone any treatment ahead of thyroid surgery. The material sequenced was blood. The receptor set was obtained from a male donor with papillary thyroid cancer or a benign thyroid nodule (not recorded which). Some clones in this sample may be carry-over from other donors' samples.

This clone was seen at least ten times. The chain uses TRBV20-1 and TRBJ1-6; D ambiguous. The CDR3 spans 17 residues. The V gene's germline CDR1 is DFQATT and CDR2 SNEGSKA (reference sequence). V was trimmed by 1 base and J by 0 bases, leaving 13 bases between them. The CDR3 sequence: CSARGRSESSYNSPLHF. The CDR3 bases are TGCAGTGCTAGAGGGAGGAGCGAGAGCTCCTATAATTCACCCCTCCACTTT.

This clone was observed at least ten times. The chain combines TRBV3-1 with TRBJ1-5, with D unresolved. The CDR3 spans 15 residues. V dropped 3 bases and J dropped 3 bases, with 12 bases sitting between them. The germline CDR1 and CDR2 sequences are LGHDT and YNNKEL (reference sequence). Here the CDR3 reads CASSHGRAANQPQHF. DNA for the CDR3: TGTGCCAGCAGCCATGGAAGGGCGGCCAATCAGCCCCAGCATTTT.

This clone was found many times. The J gene is TRBJ2-1, the V gene TRBV11-2; perhaps TRBD2 as D (5 bases). Trimming left V 5 bases short and J 0 bases short, with 23 bases between. Per the germline V gene, CDR1 is SGHAT and CDR2 is FQNNGV. The CDR3 runs to 19 residues. The CDR3 sequence: CASSETKDGRSSSYNEQFF. In DNA, the CDR3 is TGTGCCAGCAGCGAGACTAAGGACGGTCGATCAAGCTCCTACAATGAGCAGTTCTTC.

In its sample, this clone is medium-sized. The rearrangement uses TRBV20-1 and TRBJ1-1; D is unresolved. This CDR3 comprises 16 residues. The germline V gene has CDR1 DFQATT and CDR2 SNEGSKA (reference sequence). Trimming shortened V by 0 bases and J by 4 bases, and 18 bases separated the two germline ends. CDR3 nucleotide sequence: TGCAGTGCTAGAGATCCCCTCTCAGTGGTTGGCACTGAAGCTTTCTTT. Translated: CSARDPLSVVGTEAFF.